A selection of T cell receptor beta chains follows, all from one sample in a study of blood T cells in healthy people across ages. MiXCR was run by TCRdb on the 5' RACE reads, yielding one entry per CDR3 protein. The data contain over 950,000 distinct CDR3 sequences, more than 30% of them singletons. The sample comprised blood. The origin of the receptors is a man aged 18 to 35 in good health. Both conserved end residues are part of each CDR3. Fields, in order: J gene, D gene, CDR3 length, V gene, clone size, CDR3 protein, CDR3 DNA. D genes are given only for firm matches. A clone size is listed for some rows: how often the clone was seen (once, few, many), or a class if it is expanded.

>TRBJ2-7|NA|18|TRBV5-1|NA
CASSLGPGEGISYNEQYF
TGCGCCAGCAGCCTAGGACCGGGAGAAGGTATTTCCTACAATGAGCAGTACTTC
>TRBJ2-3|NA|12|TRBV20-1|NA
CSASTAGDTQYF
TGCAGTGCTAGTACTGCAGGAGATACGCAGTATTTT
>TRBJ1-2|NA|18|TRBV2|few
CASSDAESLTSTIYGYTF
TGTGCCAGCAGTGATGCGGAGTCTCTCACCAGCACGATCTATGGCTACACCTTC
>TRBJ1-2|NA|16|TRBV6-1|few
CASSEYGANPLIGYTF
TGTGCCAGCAGTGAATACGGAGCCAATCCTCTGATCGGCTACACCTTC
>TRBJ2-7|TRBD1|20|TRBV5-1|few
CASSLARDRERPLSSYEQYF
TGCGCCAGCAGCTTGGCCCGGGACAGAGAGAGACCCCTTAGCTCCTACGAGCAGTACTTC
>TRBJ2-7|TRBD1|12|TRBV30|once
CAGDRAGYEQYF
TGTGCCGGGGACAGGGCGGGGTACGAGCAGTACTTC
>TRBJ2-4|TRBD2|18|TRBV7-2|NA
CASSPSGGAPLAKNIQYF
TGTGCCAGCAGCCCAAGCGGGGGGGCGCCTCTGGCCAAAAACATTCAGTACTTC
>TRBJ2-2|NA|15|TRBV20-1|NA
CSARVRQANTGELFF
TGCAGTGCTAGAGTCCGGCAGGCGAACACCGGGGAGCTGTTTTTT
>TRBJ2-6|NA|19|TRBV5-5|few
CASSLAGADQDSGANVLTF
TGTGCCAGCAGTTTGGCCGGGGCGGATCAAGACTCTGGGGCCAACGTCCTGACTTTC
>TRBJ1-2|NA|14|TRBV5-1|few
CASSPMDTNYGYTF
TGCGCCAGCAGCCCAATGGACACAAACTATGGCTACACCTTC
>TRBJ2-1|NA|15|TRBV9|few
CASSPSVGRNNEQFF
TGTGCCAGCAGCCCATCTGTGGGGAGGAACAATGAGCAGTTCTTC
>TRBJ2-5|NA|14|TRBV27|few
CASSLSSYQETQYF
TGTGCCAGCAGTTTATCTTCCTACCAAGAGACCCAGTACTTC